These T cell receptor beta chains were read from a single sample in a study of cytomegalovirus exposure and HLA in healthy donors. This table comes from immunoSEQ multiplex PCR, and its TCRdb copy is limited to in-frame clones, with some not included. The sample shows 150,000 to 200,000 clones, approximately 80% of them seen only once. What was sequenced was PBMCs. These TCRs come from a woman aged 40 to 49 in good health and CMV-seronegative. Both conserved end residues are part of each CDR3.

TRBV20-1	TRBJ2-7	CSATVAGEQYF
TRBV5-1	TRBJ1-1	CASSWDSMNTEAFF
TRBV7-2	TRBJ1-1	CASSLTGMNTEAFF
TRBV27	TRBJ1-4	CASSPGTGYEKLFF
TRBV5-5	TRBJ1-3	CASSLSRGEGNTIYF
TRBV6-6	TRBJ2-4	CASSRQELAKNIQYF
TRBV7-2	TRBJ1-3	CASNVEAGNTIYF
TRBV6-6	TRBJ2-2	CASSRGGNTGELFF
TRBV15	TRBJ1-5	CATSEPGQISNQPQHF
TRBV5-1	TRBJ1-5	CASRRDGLNQPQHF
TRBV6-1	TRBJ2-7	CASSALQGQYYEQYF
TRBV7-6	TRBJ1-6	CASSIHRGRLNSPLHF
TRBV19	TRBJ2-3	CASSMSWDRGSDTQYF
TRBV4-2	TRBJ2-7	CASSQASGGTYEQYF
TRBV19	TRBJ1-5	CASSPRQRDRQHF
TRBV11-2	TRBJ1-1	CASSFVFTEAFF
TRBV7-7	TRBJ2-5	CASSLDSGSGETQYF
TRBV7-2	TRBJ2-3	CASSLEGPTDTQYF
TRBV6-5	TRBJ2-2	CASSYGGGSGELFF
TRBV28	TRBJ2-7	CASSSGYEQYF
TRBV27	TRBJ2-3	CASSRTRGDTQYF
TRBV5-1	TRBJ2-7	CASSANLRQHSEQYF
TRBV18	TRBJ2-7	CASSSTRDSYEQYF
TRBV7-8	TRBJ2-3	CASNRDTDTQYF
TRBV5-4	TRBJ2-3	CASSPTTGISTDTQYF
TRBV7-3	TRBJ2-7	CASSYGTTNYEQYF
TRBV2	TRBJ1-2	CASRTTGFDYGYTF
TRBV2	TRBJ2-2	CASSVDGTSNTGELFF
TRBV5-1	TRBJ2-7	CASSLGRTMGLVHEQYF
TRBV15	TRBJ2-4	CATGQKLLHVGNRQGVIAKNIQYF
TRBV5-1	TRBJ2-3	CASSLRTSGSTDTQYF
TRBV6-4	TRBJ2-3	CASSDSGSDTQYF
TRBV11-3	TRBJ2-3	CASSGSTQYF
TRBV6-1	TRBJ2-6	CASSTTSGANVLTF
TRBV27	TRBJ2-7	CASSPPGLAGGGAVEQYF
TRBV29-1	TRBJ2-1	CSVDGSGGELNEQFF
TRBV7-2	TRBJ1-1	CASRYRGMNTEAFF
TRBV2	TRBJ2-5	CASKRELEETQYF
TRBV28	TRBJ2-1	CASFGGGGKGEHWEQFF
TRBV9	TRBJ2-5	CASSVGYGQGSETQYF
TRBV7-9	TRBJ2-5	CASSPSLAGEETQYF
TRBV29-1	TRBJ2-7	CSAQGSEQYF
TRBV7-2	TRBJ2-5	CASSLGTGPQETQYF
TRBV9	TRBJ2-6	CASSLPRTNSGANGLTF
TRBV10-3	TRBJ2-3	CAIRKAGNSDTQYF
TRBV5-1	TRBJ2-1	CASSFRLAGISYNEQFF
TRBV15	TRBJ1-4	CATSPTQGLHHF
TRBV28	TRBJ1-2	CATQEGAGGYTF
TRBV7-2	TRBJ1-2	CASTRRDLGGYTF
TRBV9	TRBJ1-1	CASSVGSGLAFF
TRBV11-2	TRBJ2-1	CASSLEGSRDNEQFF
TRBV29-1	TRBJ1-3	CSVDEGKGNTIYF
TRBV28	TRBJ2-7	CASSLEALGGRVNEQYF